These 15 T cell receptor beta chains were all obtained from the same sample, sequenced in a study of T cell responses to AZD1222 COVID-19 vaccine. Sequenced by immunoSEQ multiplex PCR; TCRdb stores in-frame clones only, minus some. Of roughly 97,000 clones in the sample, around 89% were seen once. Material: peripheral blood, obtained on day 0 of AZD1222 vaccination. Receptor source: an adult in good health.

V is TRBV7-2 and J is TRBJ2-1, with a tentative D call TRBD2 (6 bases). The germline V and J ends were trimmed by 5 bases and 2 bases, with 13 bases remaining between them. The CDR3 covers 15 residues. Germline V gene data show CDR1 as SGHTA and CDR2 as FQGNSA. CDR3 residues: CASSISGGTYNEQFF. DNA for the CDR3: TGTGCCAGCAGCATTAGTGGCGGGACCTACAATGAGCAGTTCTTC.

The V gene is TRBV6-5, the J gene TRBJ2-7, with 9 bases that match TRBD2. Germline V gene sequence: CDR1 MNHEY, CDR2 SVGAGI. The CDR3 is made up of 14 amino acids. V lost 5 bases, J lost 4 bases, and 6 bases stayed unmatched. The CDR3 loop is CASSLVAGGYEQYF. The CDR3 DNA is TGTGCCAGCAGTCTGGTGGCGGGAGGGTACGAGCAGTACTTC.

The chain links TRBV7-8 to TRBJ1-5; possibly TRBD1 for D (6 bases). CDR1 is SGHVS, CDR2 FQNEAQ, per germline. V shed 5 bases and J shed 6 bases, with 8 bases lying between them. The CDR3 extends over 12 amino acids. The CDR3 is CASSPQGQPQHF. For the CDR3, the DNA is TGTGCCAGCAGCCCACAGGGTCAGCCCCAGCATTTT. The full variable domain, in which reference TRBV7-8 and TRBJ1-5 provide the parts outside the CDR3, is GAGVSQSPRYKVAKRGQDVALRCDPISGHVSLFWYQQALGQGPEFLTYFQNEAQLDKSGLPSDRFFAERPEGSVSTLKIQRTQQEDSAVYLCASSPQGQPQHFGDGTRLSIL.

V is TRBV6-2 or TRBV6-3 and J is TRBJ1-5; tentatively, D is TRBD1 (5 bases). This CDR3 comprises 13 residues. Germline CDR1 reads MNHEY; CDR2 reads SVGEGT. V was trimmed by 5 bases and J by 9 bases, leaving 14 bases between them. The CDR3 spells CASSVQVLGPQHF. CDR3 DNA: TGTGCCAGCAGTGTACAGGTTTTAGGGCCCCAGCATTTT.

The chain couples TRBV5-6 to TRBJ2-3, with 7 positions matching TRBD1. This CDR3 contains 15 residues. Losses at the gene ends were 0 bases for V and 3 bases for J; bases not matched to a gene: 4. Germline values: CDR1 SGHDT, CDR2 YYEEEE. CDR3 loop: CASSLEGAGTDTQYF. CDR3 nucleotides: TGTGCCAGCAGCTTGGAGGGGGCTGGGACAGATACGCAGTATTTT.

The chain recombines TRBV7-3 with TRBJ2-1; 12 positions agree with TRBD2. Germline V CDR1 and CDR2: SGHTA, FQGTGA. The length of the CDR3 is 16 residues. Losses at the gene ends were 5 bases for V and 8 bases for J; bases not matched to a gene: 10. This CDR3 is CASSPKLAGGPHEQFF. The DNA of the CDR3 is TGTGCCAGCAGCCCGAAACTAGCGGGGGGCCCTCATGAGCAGTTCTTC.

V and J are TRBV6-1 and TRBJ1-2, with D tentatively TRBD1 (6 bases). Trimming removed 1 base from V and 7 bases from J, with 10 bases in between. This CDR3 comprises 13 residues. Looked up from germline, CDR1 is MNHNS and CDR2 is SASEGT. The CDR3 here is CASSEGEQGGYTF. The CDR3 nucleotides read TGTGCCAGCAGTGAAGGTGAACAGGGTGGCTACACCTTC.

The gene calls are TRBV5-5 and TRBJ1-5; D not certain. The V end lost 1 base, the J end lost 7 bases, and 6 bases lay between the germline ends. Germline-derived CDR1 and CDR2 are SGHKS and YYEKEE (reference sequence). CDR3 length equals 12 residues. CDR3 DNA sequence: TGTGCCAGCAGCTTGCCTCCACAGCCCCAGCATTTT. This gives the protein CASSLPPQPQHF.

The chain links TRBV7-6 to TRBJ2-7, with D perhaps TRBD1 or TRBD2 (6 bases each). V was cut by 1 base and J by 7 bases, with 14 bases left in between. In germline, CDR1 is SGHVS, CDR2 FNYEAQ. This CDR3 has 14 amino acids. The CDR3 sequence is CASSLDRGGREQYF. The CDR3 DNA reads TGTGCCAGCAGCTTAGATCGAGGGGGGCGGGAGCAGTACTTC.

This clone showed up just a few times. The chain carries TRBV5-1 and TRBJ2-7, with 9 bases fitting TRBD1. The CDR3 spans 15 residues. Germline V gene data show CDR1 as SGHRS and CDR2 as YFSETQ. V was pared by 4 bases and J by 2 bases, with 7 bases of the junction left unmatched. The CDR3 here is CASSPGGTGTYEQYF. For the CDR3, the DNA is TGCGCCAGCAGCCCGGGCGGGACAGGGACCTACGAGCAGTACTTC.

This clone has only a few counts. This chain joins TRBV7-9 and TRBJ2-7; the match to TRBD2 covers 7 bases. CDR3 size: 17 residues. Germline CDR1 reads SEHNR; CDR2 reads FQNEAQ (reference sequence). Unmatched junction bases numbered 13, after V lost 0 bases and J lost 5 bases. This CDR3 reads CASSLARYAGVGHEQYF. CDR3 DNA: TGTGCCAGCAGCTTAGCGCGTTATGCGGGAGTGGGGCACGAGCAGTACTTC.

This chain links TRBV5-1 with TRBJ2-5; D is undetermined. The CDR3 has 14 amino acids. Germline CDR1 reads SGHRS; CDR2 reads YFSETQ. With 0 bases removed from V and 7 bases from J, the gap between germline ends came to 13 bases. In DNA, the CDR3 is TGCGCCAGCAGCTTGGCCGAGATTGTGGGGACCCAGTACTTC. This gives the protein CASSLAEIVGTQYF. The entire variable domain, with the rest obtained from reference TRBV5-1 and TRBJ2-5, is as follows: KAGVTQTPRYLIKTRGQQVTLSCSPISGHRSVSWYQQTPGQGLQFLFEYFSETQRNKGNFPGRFSGRQFSNSRSEMNVSTLELGDSALYLCASSLAEIVGTQYFGPGTRLLVL.

The chain uses TRBV7-9 and TRBJ2-1, with TRBD2 matching over 10 bases. The V gene's germline CDR1 is SEHNR and CDR2 FQNEAQ (reference sequence). V dropped 2 bases and J dropped 9; count of bases not matched to a gene: 10. This CDR3 has 16 residues. The CDR3 nucleotides read TGTGCCAGCAGCTTAAGAACTAGCGGGACCCGCCTTGAGCAGTTCTTC. It is translated as CASSLRTSGTRLEQFF.

The CDR3 DNA sequence: TGCGCCAGCAGCTTATCGGGGGAGACTGAAGCTTTCTTT. Amino acid sequence: CASSLSGETEAFF. The V gene is TRBV5-1, the J gene TRBJ1-1; the D gene is possibly TRBD1 (5 bases). V was shortened by 2 bases and J by 5 bases, with 10 bases between the two germline ends. Germline V lookup: CDR1 SGHRS, CDR2 YFSETQ. The CDR3 consists of 13 residues.

This clone was recorded a few times. J is TRBJ1-4 and V is TRBV18; unclear D gene. V dropped 2 bases and J dropped 5 bases, with 6 bases sitting between them. Germline assignment: CDR1 KGHSH and CDR2 LQKENI. The CDR3 is 13 residues long. CDR3 in DNA: TGTGCCAGCTCACCAAGAGACAATGAAAAACTGTTTTTT. Translating it yields CASSPRDNEKLFF.